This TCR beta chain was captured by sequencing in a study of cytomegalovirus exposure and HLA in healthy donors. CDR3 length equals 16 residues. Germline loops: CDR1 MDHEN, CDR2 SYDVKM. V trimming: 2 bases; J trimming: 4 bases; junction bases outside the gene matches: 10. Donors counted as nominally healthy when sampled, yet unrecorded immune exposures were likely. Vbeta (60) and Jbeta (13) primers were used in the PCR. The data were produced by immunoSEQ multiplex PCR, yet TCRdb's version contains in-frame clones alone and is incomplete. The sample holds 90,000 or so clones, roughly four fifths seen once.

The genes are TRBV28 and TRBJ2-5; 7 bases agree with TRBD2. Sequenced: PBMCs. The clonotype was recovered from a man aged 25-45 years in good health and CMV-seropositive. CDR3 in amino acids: CASSLTIGGKVETQYF. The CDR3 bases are TGTGCCAGCAGTTTAACGATCGGGGGGAAAGTAGAGACCCAGTACTTC. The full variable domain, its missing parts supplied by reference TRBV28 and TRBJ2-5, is DVKVTQSSRYLVKRTGEKVFLECVQDMDHENMFWYRQDPGLGLRLIYFSYDVKMKEKGDIPEGYSVSREKKERFSLILESASTNQTSMYLCASSLTIGGKVETQYFGPGTRLLVL.